Below, one T cell receptor beta chain is given with its context. V lost 4 bases to trimming and J lost 10 bases; unmatched junction nucleotides: 5. Germline V CDR1 and CDR2: MNHEY, SVGAGI. The length of the CDR3 is 14 residues. These data originate in a study of blood T cell repertoires in COVID-19. Assay: immunoSEQ multiplex PCR; the TCRdb copy retains only in-frame clones and omits some. The table records some 190,000 clones, around nine tenths of them present only once. The chain is built from TRBV6-5 and TRBJ1-6; 9 positions match TRBD1. The sequence was collected from a middle-aged woman who had recovered from COVID-19. Material: peripheral blood. The CDR3 region is CASSFGQGFSPLHF. The CDR3 DNA reads TGTGCCAGCAGTTTTGGACAGGGGTTCTCACCCCTCCACTTT.